Listed below are T cell receptor beta chains from one sample, sequenced in a study of blood T cell repertoires in COVID-19. The table came from immunoSEQ multiplex PCR; TCRdb's copy has only in-frame clones and leaves some out. The data show about 94,000 clones, 80% to 85% seen once. Sample: peripheral blood. The source of these receptors is a man in his 60s with acute or convalescent COVID-19. CDR3s include the opening cysteine and the closing phenylalanine or tryptophan. The order of the fields is J gene, clone size, V gene, D gene, CDR3 protein, CDR3 DNA. A D gene is named only where the DNA matches it firmly. For some rows the clone size is stated as once, few or many, or as a class when expanded; others skip it.

j_call: TRBJ2-1
clone_size: -
v_call: TRBV7-6
d_call: TRBD2
cdr3_aa: CASSLYTSGGADEQFF
cdr3_nt: TGTGCCAGCAGCCTATACACTAGCGGGGGGGCCGATGAGCAGTTCTTC

j_call: TRBJ1-1
clone_size: few
v_call: TRBV5-1
d_call: TRBD1
cdr3_aa: CASSPTGAVNTEAFF
cdr3_nt: TGCGCCAGCAGCCCGACAGGGGCGGTGAACACTGAAGCTTTCTTT

j_call: TRBJ1-1
clone_size: once
v_call: TRBV30
d_call: -
cdr3_aa: CAWSVEQAFF
cdr3_nt: TGTGCCTGGAGTGTAGAGCAAGCTTTCTTT

j_call: TRBJ1-4
clone_size: -
v_call: TRBV7-9
d_call: -
cdr3_aa: CASSLGGEVFF
cdr3_nt: TGTGCCAGCAGCCTAGGAGGAGAGGTGTTTTTT

j_call: TRBJ1-3
clone_size: -
v_call: TRBV19
d_call: -
cdr3_aa: CASSMEGGRGNTIYF
cdr3_nt: TGTGCCAGTAGTATGGAGGGAGGAAGAGGAAACACCATATATTTT

j_call: TRBJ1-4
clone_size: -
v_call: TRBV6-5
d_call: -
cdr3_aa: CASRGGGKLFF
cdr3_nt: TGTGCCAGCCGAGGGGGGGGAAAACTGTTTTTT

j_call: TRBJ1-5
clone_size: -
v_call: TRBV19
d_call: -
cdr3_aa: CASSISAGDLHQPQHF
cdr3_nt: TGTGCCAGTAGTATATCGGCAGGGGATCTCCATCAGCCCCAGCATTTT

j_call: TRBJ1-4
clone_size: once
v_call: TRBV5-6
d_call: -
cdr3_aa: CASSLRQATNEKLFF
cdr3_nt: TGTGCCAGCAGCCTCAGACAGGCAACTAATGAAAAACTGTTTTTT

j_call: TRBJ2-3
clone_size: -
v_call: TRBV29-1
d_call: TRBD1
cdr3_aa: CSVEAQGASTDTQYF
cdr3_nt: TGCAGCGTTGAGGCTCAGGGGGCCAGCACAGATACGCAGTATTTT

j_call: TRBJ2-2
clone_size: -
v_call: TRBV2
d_call: TRBD2
cdr3_aa: CASSESGGITGELFF
cdr3_nt: TGTGCCAGCAGTGAATCGGGGGGAATCACCGGGGAGCTGTTTTTT

j_call: TRBJ1-6
clone_size: -
v_call: TRBV9
d_call: -
cdr3_aa: CASSAGIHNSPLHF
cdr3_nt: TGTGCCAGCAGCGCCGGGATCCATAATTCACCCCTCCACTTT

j_call: TRBJ1-5
clone_size: -
v_call: TRBV4-2
d_call: -
cdr3_aa: CASSQDGAGKEPQHF
cdr3_nt: TGTGCCAGCAGCCAAGATGGAGCCGGGAAGGAGCCCCAGCATTTT

j_call: TRBJ2-5
clone_size: -
v_call: TRBV12-5
d_call: -
cdr3_aa: CASGGDMVQETQYF
cdr3_nt: TGTGCTAGTGGGGGGGACATGGTCCAAGAGACCCAGTACTTC

j_call: TRBJ2-5
clone_size: -
v_call: TRBV18
d_call: -
cdr3_aa: CASSPPRLRETQYF
cdr3_nt: TGTGCCAGCTCACCGCCCCGGTTGAGGGAGACCCAGTACTTC

j_call: TRBJ2-6
clone_size: -
v_call: TRBV12-3/TRBV12-4
d_call: -
cdr3_aa: CASSSSGANVLTF
cdr3_nt: TGTGCCAGCAGTTCTTCTGGGGCCAACGTCCTGACTTTC